Presented here are 3 T cell receptor beta chains from one specimen sequenced in a study of T cell responses to AZD1222 COVID-19 vaccine. Assay used: immunoSEQ multiplex PCR; TCRdb lists only in-frame clones, some missing. The sample records 60,000 to 100,000 clones, around 92% being singletons. The sequencing here drew on peripheral blood, taken on day 0 of MenACWY control vaccination. These receptors all stem from an adult in good health.

The chain joins TRBV19 to TRBJ2-1; D is possibly TRBD1 or TRBD2 (7 bases each). Per germline, CDR1 LNHDA and CDR2 SQIVND (reference sequence). Deletions cut 1 base from V and 12 bases from J, with 10 bases between. This CDR3 has 12 residues. The CDR3 coding sequence is TGTGCCAGTAGTATAGTCAGGGGGGGGCAGTTCTTC. This gives the protein CASSIVRGGQFF.

The rearrangement joins TRBV3-1 (or the pseudogene TRBV3-2) to TRBJ1-1; D possibly corresponds to TRBD1 (5 bases). V was shortened by 1 base and J by 4 bases, with 13 bases between the two germline ends. The CDR3 is 15 residues long. From germline, CDR1 is LGHDT and CDR2 YNNKEL (reference sequence). CDR3 in amino acids: CASSQGAGGGTEAFF. The CDR3 DNA reads as TGTGCCAGCAGCCAAGGTGCGGGGGGGGGCACTGAAGCTTTCTTT.

The genes are TRBV21-1 and TRBJ1-5. TRBV21-1 is a pseudogene locus. The CDR3 contains 15 residues. The DNA for the CDR3 is TGTGCCAGCAGCATCTTGTCCGTTAGCAATCAGCCCCAGCATTTT. Its protein product is CASSILSVSNQPQHF.